This T cell receptor (beta chain) originates from a study of cytomegalovirus exposure and HLA in healthy donors. In the PCR, 60 Vbeta and 13 Jbeta primers were used. Repertoires were generated with immunoSEQ multiplex PCR, while TCRdb's copy carries only in-frame clones and drops some. The data contain about 190,000 clones, 83% of them singletons. This clonotype originated in a man aged 50 or older in good health and CMV-seronegative. Input material: PBMCs.

This chain's CDR3 is CAISELDGGLGGYTF. Here the CDR3 DNA reads TGTGCCATCAGTGAGCTCGACGGGGGGCTCGGTGGCTACACCTTC. J is TRBJ1-2 and V is TRBV10-3, with D tentatively TRBD1 (6 bases). The germline V and J ends were trimmed by 2 bases and 7 bases, with 17 bases remaining between them. The CDR3 is 15 amino acids. CDR1 is ENHRY, CDR2 SYGVKD, per germline.